Sequencing of this T cell receptor beta chain was carried out in a study of long-term antiretroviral therapy in people with HIV. Overall study results and limits: Every time point showed a repertoire led by clones expanded before ART.

At the survey level, the v3.0 immunoSEQ assay was run. Assay: immunoSEQ multiplex PCR; the TCRdb copy retains only in-frame clones and omits some. The sample records under 25,000 clones, approximately 95% being singletons. Concerning this clone: The antigen remains undetermined.

This CDR3 has 11 amino acids. CDR1 is LNHDA and CDR2 is SQIVND in the germline V gene (reference sequence). The V end was cut by 7 bases, the J end by 5 bases, with 8 bases between. This specimen consisted of unsorted PBMCs, obtained 7.6 years after starting antiretroviral therapy. The source is a woman aged 40 to 49 with HIV. This chain links TRBV19 with TRBJ1-1; no firm D call. This CDR3 is CASTFKTEAFF. The CDR3 nucleotides are TGTGCCAGTACCTTTAAGACTGAAGCTTTCTTT.